The subject of this entry is one TCR beta chain. The antigen is not known. Every donor contributed 7.5 to 10 milliliters of peripheral blood by blood draw. Through a sample-barcoded 5' primer and a J-beta primer mix, a second PCR was run for about 7 to 12 cycles. One entry per CDR3 protein results from TCRdb running MiXCR on the 5' RACE reads. The sample lists some 710,000 distinct CDR3 sequences, around a fifth seen once, with roughly a fifth in the top ten. This record belongs to a study of blood T cells in healthy people across ages. Study outcomes and limitations: Donor CMV status was unknown, possibly confounding expanded clonotype changes.

The CDR3 contains 14 residues. Trimming pared 6 bases from V and 3 bases from J, leaving 13 bases between. Germline CDR1 is SGHTA and CDR2 is FQGNSA. Sequenced input: blood. The J gene is TRBJ2-3, the V gene TRBV7-2; D not resolved. This clonotype was sampled from a man in his 70s in good health. The CDR3, as DNA: TGTGCCAGCAGTTTGCCCCCAAGGACAGATACGCAGTATTTT. This encodes CASSLPPRTDTQYF.